The 24 T cell receptor beta chains below come from one sample, sequenced in a study of CD8 T cells in Susac syndrome. When the RNA was reverse transcribed, random hexamers were used with an input of roughly 0.5 to 1 ug. TCRdb passed the immunoSEQ multiplex PCR reads through MiXCR, listing each CDR3 protein once. This sample has 110,000 to 150,000 distinct CDR3 sequences, with around 94% found just once. Sequenced: CD8+ T cells from PBMCs. All receptors derive from a human donor in good health.

This clonotype was recorded once. V gene TRBV14 combines with J gene TRBJ2-3; 10 positions match TRBD2. CDR1 is SGHDN and CDR2 is FVKESK in the germline V gene. J lost 5 bases, V lost 5 bases, and 7 bases had no gene match. This CDR3 has 15 amino acids. CDR3 amino acids: CASSSTSGIGDTQYF. The CDR3 coding sequence is TGTGCCAGCAGCTCCACTAGCGGGATAGGAGATACGCAGTATTTT.

This chain joins TRBV3-1 and TRBJ2-5, with 9 bases that match TRBD1. CDR1 and CDR2 (germline): LGHDT, YNNKEL (reference sequence). The CDR3 has 15 residues. Germline trimming cut 1 base from V and 3 bases from J; bases unmatched to any gene: 3. The CDR3 region is CASSQGGQGKETQYF. Written as DNA, the CDR3 is TGTGCCAGCAGCCAAGGGGGACAGGGAAAAGAGACCCAGTACTTC.

V is TRBV5-1 and J is TRBJ2-5; 15 nucleotides match TRBD2. Germline V gene sequence: CDR1 SGHRS, CDR2 YFSETQ. The CDR3 totals 17 residues. The junction had 9 bases not matched to a gene; V was cut back by 4 bases and J by 5 bases. The DNA for the CDR3 is TGCGCCAGCAGCCCCGGACTAGCGGGAGGGGGAGGCGAGACCCAGTACTTC. This codes for CASSPGLAGGGGETQYF. Looking up the rest from reference TRBV5-1 and TRBJ2-5 gives the full variable domain: KAGVTQTPRYLIKTRGQQVTLSCSPISGHRSVSWYQQTPGQGLQFLFEYFSETQRNKGNFPGRFSGRQFSNSRSEMNVSTLELGDSALYLCASSPGLAGGGGETQYFGPGTRLLVL.

J is TRBJ2-1 and V is TRBV20-1; 9 bases align to TRBD2. V was clipped by 6 bases and J by 2 bases; unmatched bases: 5. This CDR3 spans 14 amino acids. The germline V gene encodes CDR1 DFQATT and CDR2 SNEGSKA (reference sequence). The CDR3 spells CSARTSGPYNEQFF. The CDR3 DNA follows: TGCAGTGCCAGAACTAGCGGGCCCTACAATGAGCAGTTCTTC.

The rearrangement joins TRBV24-1 to TRBJ2-1; D might be TRBD1 (5 bases). Trimming left V 1 base short and J 3 bases short, with 9 bases between. CDR3 length: 15 amino acids. Looked up from germline, CDR1 is KGHDR and CDR2 is SFDVKD. The CDR3 protein is CATSDLGQGYNEQFF. The CDR3 DNA is TGTGCCACCAGTGATTTAGGGCAGGGCTACAATGAGCAGTTCTTC.

This clonotype was observed a handful of times. The rearrangement links TRBV19 to TRBJ2-1; TRBD2 matches 10 bases. This CDR3 has 16 amino acids. Germline V gene sequence: CDR1 LNHDA, CDR2 SQIVND (reference sequence). The V and J ends lost 4 bases and 6 bases, in that order; junction bases with no gene match: 9. This CDR3 reads CASSTWWLAGANEQFF. In DNA form, the CDR3 reads TGTGCCAGTAGTACCTGGTGGCTAGCGGGGGCCAATGAGCAGTTCTTC.

The chain has TRBV5-4 and TRBJ2-1; D gene unclear. This CDR3 comprises 13 residues. Germline loops: CDR1 SGHNT, CDR2 YYREEE (reference sequence). Trimming shortened V by 4 bases and J by 5 bases, and 10 bases separated the two germline ends. CDR3 DNA sequence: TGTGCCAGCAGCCTCCGGAGCGACAATGAGCAGTTCTTC. This sequence encodes CASSLRSDNEQFF.

The rearrangement joins TRBV24-1 to TRBJ2-1, with 8 bases lining up with TRBD2. This CDR3 is built from 15 residues. The V gene end was trimmed by 9 bases and the J gene end by 7 bases; junction bases not matched to a gene: 13. Germline V gene lookup returns CDR1 KGHDR and CDR2 SFDVKD. CDR3 bases: TGTGCCACCTCCCGAGGGGTAGCGGGATTGAATGAGCAGTTCTTC. It is translated as CATSRGVAGLNEQFF.

The chain has TRBV29-1 and TRBJ2-3, with TRBD2 matching 7 bases. V shed 3 bases, J shed 2 bases, and the junction held 2 bases outside the gene matches. The length of the CDR3 is 13 residues. Germline CDR1 reads SQVTM; CDR2 reads ANQGSEA. The CDR3 sequence is CSVEGLNTDTQYF. In DNA form, the CDR3 reads TGCAGCGTTGAGGGACTAAACACAGATACGCAGTATTTT.

The chain has TRBV29-1 and TRBJ2-3, with TRBD2 matching over 15 bases. Germline V CDR1 and CDR2: SQVTM, ANQGSEA. J gave up 1 base and V 4 bases, and 6 bases lay outside the gene matches. The CDR3 runs to 17 residues. The CDR3: CSVVGLAGGKGTDTQYF. The CDR3 DNA reads TGCAGCGTTGTAGGACTAGCGGGAGGGAAGGGCACAGATACGCAGTATTTT.

This chain connects TRBV7-9 to TRBJ1-2, with D tentatively TRBD1 (5 bases). This CDR3 contains 15 residues. CDR1 is SEHNR and CDR2 is FQNEAQ in the germline V gene (reference sequence). V was cut by 5 bases and J by 6 bases, with 19 bases left in between. CDR3 DNA sequence: TGTGCCAGCAGCCACTGGCAGGGCAGTCAAGATGGCTACACCTTC. Amino acids: CASSHWQGSQDGYTF.

The chain employs TRBV6-5 and TRBJ1-2, with 10 nucleotides matching TRBD1. CDR3 length: 16 residues. Germline CDR1 is MNHEY and CDR2 is SVGAGI. The J segment lost 7 bases and the V segment lost 2 bases, leaving 10 bases of the junction unmatched. The CDR3 sequence: CASSYGAGTGDPGYTF. The CDR3 DNA reads as TGTGCCAGCAGTTACGGGGCCGGGACAGGGGATCCTGGCTACACCTTC.

The V gene is TRBV12-3 or TRBV12-4, the J gene TRBJ2-5; TRBD2 is a possible D gene (6 bases). This CDR3 is built from 13 residues. Deletions cut 6 bases from V and 3 bases from J, with 11 bases between. The CDR3 coding sequence is TGTGCCAGCAGGCAGGGAGGAGAAGAGACCCAGTACTTC. Translating it yields CASRQGGEETQYF.

As DNA, the CDR3 is TGTGCCAGCAGCGTGGTGGGGGCCCCAACAGATACGCAGTATTTT. This gives the protein CASSVVGAPTDTQYF. The V gene is TRBV9, the J gene TRBJ2-3, with D maybe TRBD1 (6 bases). In germline, CDR1 is SGDLS, CDR2 YYNGEE. This CDR3 spans 15 amino acids. Trimming pared 2 bases from V and 3 bases from J, leaving 13 bases between.

The genes are TRBV13 and TRBJ2-1, with a weak D call TRBD2 (6 bases). The germline V gene encodes CDR1 PRHDT and CDR2 FYEKMQ (reference sequence). The ends were cut back, 4 bases at V and 7 bases at J, with 11 bases in the middle. This CDR3 has 13 amino acids. The CDR3 DNA reads as TGTGCCAGCAGCTCGGAGGGCCGTAATGAGCAGTTCTTC. It encodes CASSSEGRNEQFF.

The chain is built from TRBV7-3 and TRBJ1-1; 8 nucleotides match TRBD1. V shed 4 bases and J 0 bases; nucleotides not matched to a gene: 7. The CDR3 totals 16 residues. Germline CDR1 is SGHTA and CDR2 is FQGTGA. The CDR3 nucleotides are TGTGCCAGCAGCTCCGGGACAGGTGGGCTGAACACTGAAGCTTTCTTT. Amino acids: CASSSGTGGLNTEAFF.

J is TRBJ2-1 and V is TRBV19, with 7 bases aligning to TRBD2. J gave up 5 bases and V 7 bases, and 8 bases lay outside the gene matches. Germline V gene sequence: CDR1 LNHDA, CDR2 SQIVND (reference sequence). The CDR3 covers 14 residues. The DNA of the CDR3 is TGTGCCAGTACCGAAGGTGCGGGGGACAATGAGCAGTTCTTC. Translation: CASTEGAGDNEQFF. Combining the CDR3 with reference TRBV19 and TRBJ2-1 gives the whole variable domain DGGITQSPKYLFRKEGQNVTLSCEQNLNHDAMYWYRQDPGQGLRLIYYSQIVNDFQKGDIAEGYSVSREKKESFPLTVTSAQKNPTAFYLCASTEGAGDNEQFFGPGTRLTVL.

The chain uses TRBV6-5 and TRBJ2-7; D tentatively fits TRBD1 or TRBD2 (5 bases each). From germline, CDR1 is MNHEY and CDR2 SVGAGI. The CDR3 runs to 15 residues. Between the trimmed V and J ends, which lost 2 bases and 0 bases, there was a span of 11 bases. CDR3 nucleotides: TGTGCCAGCAGTTACGGGGACGGCGACTCCTACGAGCAGTACTTC. Protein product: CASSYGDGDSYEQYF.

This chain connects TRBV28 to TRBJ2-3, with D tentatively TRBD1 or TRBD2 (5 bases each). This CDR3 has 14 residues. Trimming removed 3 bases at V and 5 bases at J, with 12 bases between. Looked up from germline, CDR1 is MDHEN and CDR2 is SYDVKM. In nucleotides, the CDR3 is TGTGCCAGCAGTTTGGGGGAAGTGGTAGATACGCAGTATTTT. It translates to CASSLGEVVDTQYF.

This chain uses TRBV5-1 with TRBJ2-7; TRBD1 aligns across 9 bases. In germline, CDR1 is SGHRS, CDR2 YFSETQ. V lost 7 bases to trimming and J lost 6 bases; unmatched junction nucleotides: 8. The CDR3 loop spans 13 amino acids. This CDR3 reads CASGRTGVGEQYF. The DNA of the CDR3 is TGCGCCAGCGGGAGGACAGGGGTGGGCGAGCAGTACTTC.

The rearrangement uses TRBV29-1 and TRBJ1-2; no definite D call. The germline gives CDR1 SQVTM, CDR2 ANQGSEA. This CDR3 spans 11 amino acids. The V end was cut by 0 bases, the J end by 8 bases, with 7 bases between. The CDR3 here is CSVEDRPGYTF. The CDR3 DNA follows: TGCAGCGTTGAAGATCGACCCGGCTACACCTTC.

The chain recombines TRBV29-1 with TRBJ2-1; perhaps TRBD2 as D (6 bases). This CDR3 is built from 13 residues. The V gene lost 7 bases and the J gene lost 6 bases, with 16 bases spanning the gap. CDR1 and CDR2 (germline): SQVTM, ANQGSEA. Written as DNA, the CDR3 is TGCAGCGAACCGGGACTCCGACCCAATGAGCAGTTCTTC. Amino acids: CSEPGLRPNEQFF.

This chain's CDR3 is CSVGDREAFF. The CDR3 DNA reads as TGCAGCGTTGGTGACCGTGAAGCTTTCTTT. The chain employs TRBV29-1 and TRBJ1-1; D is unresolved. The CDR3 is 10 amino acids. V was clipped by 4 bases and J by 7 bases, with 7 bases between them. Germline V gene lookup returns CDR1 SQVTM and CDR2 ANQGSEA.

This clonotype was detected a few times. The chain has TRBV6-5 and TRBJ2-7, with 15 positions matching TRBD2. V was pared by 6 bases and J by 4 bases, with 4 bases of the junction left unmatched. The germline gives CDR1 MNHEY, CDR2 SVGAGI. The CDR3 contains 15 residues. The CDR3 nucleotides read TGTGCCAGCAGCCCTGGGACTAGCGGGAGGTACGAGCAGTACTTC. It codes for CASSPGTSGRYEQYF.